What follows are 7 T cell receptor beta chains derived from one specimen sequenced in a study of blood T cell repertoires in COVID-19. Assay: immunoSEQ multiplex PCR; the TCRdb copy retains only in-frame clones and omits some. The table records fewer than 150,000 clones, more than 70% of them present only once. The specimen sequenced was peripheral blood. Receptors originate from a human donor in a cohort sampled during active COVID-19.

The chain is built from TRBV6-5 and TRBJ1-4, with D possibly matching TRBD1 (6 bases). The CDR3 extends over 16 amino acids. Trimming cost V 0 bases and J 7 bases, with 15 bases left between them. Germline CDR1 MNHEY, CDR2 SVGAGI. CDR3 coding DNA: TGTGCCAGCAGTTACTCGATAGGGGGAGGGGGTGAAAAACTGTTTTTT. Its protein product is CASSYSIGGGGEKLFF.

The chain recombines TRBV30 with TRBJ1-2, with D possibly TRBD1 on 5 matching bases. CDR1 is GTSNPN and CDR2 is SVGIG in the germline V gene (reference sequence). The CDR3 contains 13 residues. The germline V and J ends were trimmed by 2 bases and 6 bases, with 13 bases remaining between them. The CDR3 loop reads CAWSIPRVHGYTF. The CDR3 nucleotides read TGTGCCTGGAGTATCCCCAGGGTTCATGGCTACACCTTC.

This clone was recorded only once. The rearrangement links TRBV25-1 to TRBJ1-2; TRBD1 might be the D (6 bases). There are 12 residues in the CDR3. Germline CDR1 and CDR2: MGHDK and SYGVNS. Trimming took off 6 bases at V and 6 bases at J, with 11 bases between the two ends. CDR3 amino acids: CASSRTVDGYTF. The CDR3 DNA is TGTGCCAGCAGCAGGACAGTCGATGGCTACACCTTC.

The chain carries TRBV6-4 and TRBJ2-3; D possibly corresponds to TRBD2 (6 bases). Germline assignment: CDR1 MRHNA and CDR2 SNTAGT. CDR3 length: 18 residues. Trimming shortened V by 0 bases and J by 0 bases, and 16 bases separated the two germline ends. The CDR3 DNA reads TGTGCCAGCAGTGACTCGGGAGTAGCGGCGGTTAGCACAGATACGCAGTATTTT. Translation: CASSDSGVAAVSTDTQYF.

The rearrangement uses TRBV7-9 and TRBJ1-5; D gene unclear. Trimming removed 7 bases at V and 2 bases at J, with 6 bases between. The CDR3 has 12 amino acids. CDR1 is SEHNR and CDR2 is FQNEAQ in the germline V gene (reference sequence). In nucleotides, the CDR3 is TGTGCCAGCACGCGGGGCAATCAGCCCCAGCATTTT. This codes for CASTRGNQPQHF.

This sequence joins TRBV4-1 and TRBJ1-1; D perhaps matches TRBD1 (5 bases). Trimming shortened V by 0 bases and J by 2 bases, and 16 bases separated the two germline ends. Germline V gives CDR1 MGHRA, CDR2 YSYEKL. The CDR3 runs to 17 residues. The CDR3, as DNA: TGCGCCAGCAGCCAAGATGACCGGGGGGTCCTAAACACTGAAGCTTTCTTT. Its translation: CASSQDDRGVLNTEAFF.

A single count supports this clone. This sequence joins TRBV4-1 and TRBJ2-7, with a possible D match to TRBD1 (6 bases). V lost 0 bases, J lost 3 bases, and 15 bases lay in between. There are 16 residues in the CDR3. Germline lookup yields CDR1 MGHRA and CDR2 YSYEKL. The CDR3 nucleotides read TGCGCCAGCAGCCAAGATCCCGGGAAAGGGGGCTACGAGCAGTACTTC. Amino acid sequence: CASSQDPGKGGYEQYF.